The rows below give T cell receptor beta chains drawn from one sample of a study of human T cells and chemical hapten exposure. Using its own MiXCR run on the RACE reads, TCRdb lists one record per CDR3 protein. The data hold tens of thousands of distinct CDR3 sequences, with approximately 11% observed a single time. Sequencing used whole blood, obtained in connection with sensitization to the hapten diphenylcyclopropenone (DPC). The receptors were sampled from a middle-aged man with alopecia areata. Some clones in this sample may be carry-over from other donors' samples. CDR3s include the opening cysteine and the closing phenylalanine or tryptophan. D genes are given only for firm matches. Only some rows state a clone size, as once, few, many or a class for expanded clones.

v_call,d_call,clone_size,j_call,cdr3_nt,cdr3_aa
TRBV7-9,.,.,TRBJ1-4,TGTGCCAGCGGCGGGGACATCCTAAATGAAAAACTGTTTTTT,CASGGDILNEKLFF
TRBV4-2,TRBD2,.,TRBJ2-5,TGTGCCAGCAGCCCACGTCGGGCGACTAGCGGGAGTGACCAAGAGACCCAGTACTTC,CASSPRRATSGSDQETQYF
TRBV14,TRBD2,.,TRBJ2-1,TGTGCCAGCAGCCGACTTCCGGGACTAGCGGGCCTCAGCTCCTACAATGAGCAGTTCTTC,CASSRLPGLAGLSSYNEQFF
TRBV24-1,.,.,TRBJ2-2,TGTGCCACCACAGATATAAACACCGGGGAGCTGTTTTTT,CATTDINTGELFF
TRBV7-2,.,many,TRBJ1-5,TGTGCCAGCAGCTTGTACAGGGACCACAATCAGCCCCAGCATTTT,CASSLYRDHNQPQHF
TRBV12-3/TRBV12-4,.,few,TRBJ2-4,TGTGCCAGCAGTTTAACGATCTTTCAGTACTTC,CASSLTIFQYF
TRBV28,.,.,TRBJ2-7,TGTGCCAGCAGTCCGACGGGGTTCGGGGAGCAGTACTTC,CASSPTGFGEQYF
TRBV3-1,.,.,TRBJ2-2,TGTGCCAGCAGCCAAGCGAGGGGCACCGGGGAGCTGTTTTTT,CASSQARGTGELFF
TRBV7-9,TRBD1,many,TRBJ2-2,TGTGCCAGCAGCCCTGGGACAGGTGGAGCCGGGGAGCTGTTTTTT,CASSPGTGGAGELFF
TRBV19,TRBD1,few,TRBJ1-4,TGTGCCAGTAGTATGACAGGGATCAATGAAAAACTGTTTTTT,CASSMTGINEKLFF
TRBV30,.,few,TRBJ1-2,TGTGCCTGGAGTTCACAGGGCTATGGCTACACCTTC,CAWSSQGYGYTF
TRBV5-1,.,.,TRBJ1-5,TGCGCCAGCAGCCTGGGGGCGGGTGATCAGCCCCAGCATTTT,CASSLGAGDQPQHF
TRBV7-9,.,.,TRBJ2-7,TGTGCCAGCAGCTCCCTCTGGAACCCCTCCTACGAGCAGTACTTC,CASSSLWNPSYEQYF
TRBV20-1,TRBD1,.,TRBJ1-5,TGCAGTGCTAGCCCTATACAGGGGACCCAGCCCCAGCATTTT,CSASPIQGTQPQHF
TRBV6-2/TRBV6-3,TRBD1,few,TRBJ2-1,TGTGCCAGCAGCCCCAGGGGACAGGGGCCCTACAATGAGCAGTTCTTC,CASSPRGQGPYNEQFF